These 20 T cell receptor beta chains originate from one sample sequenced in a study of cytomegalovirus exposure and HLA in healthy donors. The protocol was immunoSEQ multiplex PCR, while the TCRdb copy is restricted to in-frame clones and leaves out a portion. The top ten clones hold less than 5.5% of a sample with just under 150,000 clones, about 91% of them seen once. Sequences were obtained from PBMCs. Receptor source: a man between 18 and 29 years old in good health and CMV-seropositive.

This chain links TRBV6-4 with TRBJ2-5, with 11 bases aligning to TRBD2. Germline CDR1 MRHNA, CDR2 SNTAGT. J lost 2 bases, V lost 0 bases, and 2 bases had no gene match. This CDR3 is 16 amino acids long. This CDR3 is CASSDSASGGQETQYF. DNA of the CDR3: TGTGCCAGCAGTGACTCGGCTAGCGGGGGGCAAGAGACCCAGTACTTC.

The V gene is TRBV19, the J gene TRBJ2-7; TRBD2 matches 8 bases. Germline trimming cut 5 bases from V and 3 bases from J; bases unmatched to any gene: 9. The CDR3 extends over 15 amino acids. Looked up from germline, CDR1 is LNHDA and CDR2 is SQIVND (reference sequence). CDR3: CASSLQRGQIYEQYF. For the CDR3, the DNA is TGTGCCAGTAGTCTCCAGCGGGGGCAAATCTACGAGCAGTACTTC.

This clone was recorded once. The chain has TRBV6-5 and TRBJ2-1, with D maybe TRBD2 (5 bases). Trimming stripped 5 bases from V and 4 bases from J, with 15 bases between. Germline CDR1 and CDR2: MNHEY and SVGAGI. The CDR3 contains 15 residues. CDR3: CASSPSRERYNEQFF. DNA for the CDR3: TGTGCCAGCAGTCCATCCCGCGAGCGGTACAATGAGCAGTTCTTC.

V usage is TRBV4-1 and J usage is TRBJ2-5, with a weak D call TRBD1 (6 bases). From germline, CDR1 is MGHRA and CDR2 YSYEKL. This CDR3 contains 14 residues. Trimming cost V 4 bases and J 1 base, with 10 bases left between them. The CDR3 DNA follows: TGCGCCAGCAGCCCTCAGGGGTCCCAAGAGACCCAGTACTTC. Its translation is CASSPQGSQETQYF.

The chain combines TRBV5-4 with TRBJ2-7, with 9 positions matching TRBD2. The CDR3 covers 16 residues. Germline V gene sequence: CDR1 SGHNT, CDR2 YYREEE (reference sequence). Unmatched junction bases numbered 9, after V lost 0 bases and J lost 5 bases. The CDR3 region has the DNA TGTGCCAGCAGCTTGGCTGGGACTAGCACTAACCACGAGCAGTACTTC. Protein sequence: CASSLAGTSTNHEQYF.

The chain has TRBV12-2 and TRBJ2-7; the table names TRBD2, a call not compared with the DNA. TRBV12-2 is termed a pseudogene. The CDR3 sequence is 16 residues long. The CDR3 spells CASRLGLAGGQYEQYF. DNA of the CDR3: TGTGCAAGTCGCTTGGGACTAGCGGGAGGGCAGTACGAGCAGTACTTC.

In its sample, this clone was seen once. The chain carries TRBV6-6 and TRBJ2-7; 9 bases line up with TRBD2. The CDR3 covers 16 residues. V lost 0 bases and J lost 2; bases outside the gene matches: 5. Germline loops: CDR1 MNHNY, CDR2 SVGAGI (reference sequence). CDR3 amino acids: CASSYSKTSGAYEQYF. CDR3 nucleotide sequence: TGTGCCAGCAGTTACTCGAAGACTAGCGGAGCCTACGAGCAGTACTTC.

V is TRBV7-8 and J is TRBJ1-5; 7 bases line up with TRBD1. The germline CDR1 and CDR2 sequences are SGHVS and FQNEAQ. V lost 5 bases, J lost 3 bases, and 4 bases stayed unmatched. CDR3 size: 14 residues. DNA of the CDR3: TGTGCCAGCAGCATGGGGACAGTCAATCAGCCCCAGCATTTT. Its protein product is CASSMGTVNQPQHF.

The rearrangement uses TRBV6-1 and TRBJ1-1, with D maybe TRBD1 (6 bases). Germline loops: CDR1 MNHNS, CDR2 SASEGT. The V and J ends lost 0 bases and 10 bases respectively, with 15 bases between them. The CDR3 has 14 amino acids. In DNA form, the CDR3 reads TGTGCCAGCAGTGAAGCTACTTACAGGGTTGGAGCTTTCTTT. Encoded protein: CASSEATYRVGAFF.

This rearrangement joins TRBV5-4 to TRBJ1-1; tentative D call: TRBD1 (6 bases). The V end lost 4 bases, the J end lost 10 bases, and 23 bases lay between the germline ends. CDR3 length: 15 residues. CDR1 is SGHNT, CDR2 YYREEE, per germline (reference sequence). In DNA form, the CDR3 reads TGTGCCAGCAGCGTGGGGGGCGCGGTTTTCGGTAGAGCTTTCTTT. Translated, it gives CASSVGGAVFGRAFF.

This clone has just a few counts. The chain has TRBV6-5 and TRBJ1-2, with 9 bases identical to TRBD1. The CDR3 has 14 amino acids. After removal of 6 bases from V and 4 bases from J, the junction contained 6 bases not matched to a gene. Germline V gene data show CDR1 as MNHEY and CDR2 as SVGAGI. DNA for the CDR3: TGTGCCAGCAGCTCCGGACAGGGGATCTATGGCTACACCTTC. Translating it yields CASSSGQGIYGYTF.

The V gene is TRBV18, the J gene TRBJ1-1; 12 bases match TRBD1. Germline trimming cut 6 bases from V and 11 bases from J; bases unmatched to any gene: 4. The germline CDR1 and CDR2 sequences are KGHSH and LQKENI. This CDR3 is built from 12 residues. CDR3 sequence (DNA): TGTGCCAGCTCTGGGGACAGGGGGCTTGCTTTCTTT. Amino acid sequence: CASSGDRGLAFF.

The chain has TRBV28 and TRBJ2-5, with D perhaps TRBD1 (5 bases). V shed 10 bases and J shed 3 bases, with 21 bases lying between them. This CDR3 comprises 15 residues. Germline-derived CDR1 and CDR2 are MDHEN and SYDVKM. This CDR3 reads CATLGRAPHKETQYF. CDR3 coding DNA: TGTGCCACACTCGGCAGGGCCCCTCATAAAGAGACCCAGTACTTC.

V and J are TRBV10-3 and TRBJ2-7; TRBD2 aligns across 7 bases. Germline V gene sequence: CDR1 ENHRY, CDR2 SYGVKD. CDR3 length: 15 amino acids. V trimming: 10 bases; J trimming: 4 bases; junction bases outside the gene matches: 16. DNA of the CDR3: TGTGCCACAAGGCCCTGGGCTAGCGGAGGTTACGAGCAGTACTTC. This encodes CATRPWASGGYEQYF.

The V and J genes are TRBV19 and TRBJ2-5, with D hard to call. The CDR3 runs to 15 residues. Germline V gene lookup returns CDR1 LNHDA and CDR2 SQIVND (reference sequence). V was cut by 3 bases and J by 5 bases, with 16 bases left in between. This CDR3 reads CASSISSPLQETQYF. CDR3 nucleotides: TGTGCCAGTAGTATCAGTTCTCCCCTGCAGGAGACCCAGTACTTC. The variable domain in full, completed from reference TRBV19 and TRBJ2-5, reads DGGITQSPKYLFRKEGQNVTLSCEQNLNHDAMYWYRQDPGQGLRLIYYSQIVNDFQKGDIAEGYSVSREKKESFPLTVTSAQKNPTAFYLCASSISSPLQETQYFGPGTRLLVL.

This clone has just one count. The chain uses TRBV2 and TRBJ1-5; maybe TRBD1 (5 bases). V lost 5 bases and J 4 bases, leaving 18 bases between the germline ends. CDR3 length: 16 residues. Germline V gives CDR1 SNHLY, CDR2 FYNNEI. The CDR3, as DNA: TGTGCCAGCAGTCCTAAAGGGGCAGCCGTTAATCAGCCCCAGCATTTT. Translation gives CASSPKGAAVNQPQHF. Drawing the rest from reference TRBV2 and TRBJ1-5, the complete variable domain is EPEVTQTPSHQVTQMGQEVILRCVPISNHLYFYWYRQILGQKVEFLVSFYNNEISEKSEIFDDQFSVERPDGSNFTLKIRSTKLEDSAMYFCASSPKGAAVNQPQHFGDGTRLSIL.

CDR3: CASSERQGWLHEQYF. The DNA of the CDR3 is TGTGCCAGCAGCGAAAGACAGGGCTGGCTCCACGAGCAGTACTTC. This rearrangement joins TRBV13 to TRBJ2-7, with 7 bases that match TRBD1. The J segment lost 5 bases and the V segment lost 5 bases, leaving 12 bases of the junction unmatched. The CDR3 length is 15 residues. Germline values: CDR1 PRHDT, CDR2 FYEKMQ (reference sequence). Full variable domain (remainder filled in from reference TRBV13 and TRBJ2-7): AAGVIQSPRHLIKEKRETATLKCYPIPRHDTVYWYQQGPGQDPQFLISFYEKMQSDKGSIPDRFSAQQFSDYHSELNMSSLELGDSALYFCASSERQGWLHEQYFGPGTRLTVT.

The V gene is TRBV9, the J gene TRBJ2-7, with a weak D call TRBD1 (6 bases). CDR1 is SGDLS and CDR2 is YYNGEE in the germline V gene. The V and J ends lost 2 bases and 1 base respectively, with 10 bases between them. The CDR3 runs to 14 residues. CDR3 in amino acids: CASSVDRLSYEQYF. CDR3 nucleotides: TGTGCCAGCAGCGTTGACAGGCTTTCCTACGAGCAGTACTTC.

The chain is built from TRBV5-6 and TRBJ2-7, with 9 positions matching TRBD1. After removal of 1 base from V and 6 bases from J, the junction contained 8 bases not matched to a gene. The CDR3 extends over 15 amino acids. Per the germline V gene, CDR1 is SGHDT and CDR2 is YYEEEE. CDR3 nucleotide sequence: TGTGCCAGCAGCTTGAGTGGGACAGGGACCTTCGAGCAGTACTTC. It specifies CASSLSGTGTFEQYF.

The J gene is TRBJ1-1, the V gene TRBV6-5, with D perhaps matching TRBD1 (6 bases). The germline V gene has CDR1 MNHEY and CDR2 SVGAGI. This CDR3 is 15 amino acids long. V lost 5 bases and J lost 8, with 21 bases in between. CDR3: CASSVTPGTRKEAFF. The CDR3, as DNA: TGTGCCAGCAGTGTCACACCCGGGACAAGGAAAGAAGCTTTCTTT.